This T cell receptor beta chain was sequenced during a study of blood T cell repertoires in COVID-19. The wider study: Collection of acute and convalescent COVID-19 samples took place in the United States, Italy and Spain. Sample material is recorded as cDNA or gDNA derived from T cells, B-cell-depleted T cells, or PBMCs.

The V segment lost 0 bases and the J segment 2 bases; nucleotides outside the gene matches: 9. The CDR3 length is 17 residues. Germline CDR1 SGHDN, CDR2 FVKESK. Original methodology: For nucleated cells, counts were estimated from reference gene primer amplification. Measured with immunoSEQ multiplex PCR; TCRdb has only the in-frame clones, and not every one. The V and J calls and the clone size are those of that table, but D and trimming were determined from the DNA. Here the sample spans roughly 350,000 clones, approximately 87% being singletons. Sequences were obtained from peripheral blood. This chain links TRBV14 with TRBJ2-5; 7 positions agree with TRBD1. This clonotype was obtained from a woman younger than 45 with COVID-19, enrolled during active disease. The CDR3 here is CASSQEPSGTVQETQYF. The CDR3 coding sequence is TGTGCCAGCAGCCAAGAGCCCTCCGGGACAGTACAAGAGACCCAGTACTTC.